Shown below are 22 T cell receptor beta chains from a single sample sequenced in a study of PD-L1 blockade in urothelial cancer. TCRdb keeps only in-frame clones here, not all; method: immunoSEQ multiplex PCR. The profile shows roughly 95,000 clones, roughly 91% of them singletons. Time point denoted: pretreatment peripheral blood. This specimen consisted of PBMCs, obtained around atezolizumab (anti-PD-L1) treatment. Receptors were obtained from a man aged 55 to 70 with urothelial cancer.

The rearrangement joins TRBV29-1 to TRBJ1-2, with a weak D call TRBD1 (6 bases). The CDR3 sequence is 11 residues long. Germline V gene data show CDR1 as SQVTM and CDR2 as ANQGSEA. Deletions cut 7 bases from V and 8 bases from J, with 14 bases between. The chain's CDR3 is CSGQGLGGYTF. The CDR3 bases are TGCAGCGGGCAGGGGTTAGGAGGCTACACCTTC.

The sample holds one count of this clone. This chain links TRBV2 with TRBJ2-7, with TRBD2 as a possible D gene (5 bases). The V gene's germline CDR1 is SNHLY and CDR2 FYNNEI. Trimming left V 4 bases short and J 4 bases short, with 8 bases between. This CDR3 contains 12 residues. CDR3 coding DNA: TGTGCCAGCAGTGGGACTTTTTACGAGCAGTACTTC. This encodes CASSGTFYEQYF.

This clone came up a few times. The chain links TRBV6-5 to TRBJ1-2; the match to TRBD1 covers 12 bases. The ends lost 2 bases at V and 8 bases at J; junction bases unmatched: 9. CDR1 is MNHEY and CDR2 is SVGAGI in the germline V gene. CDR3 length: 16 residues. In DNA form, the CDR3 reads TGTGCCAGCAGTTACGCCTCGGGACAGGGGGCCTTCGGCTACACCTTC. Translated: CASSYASGQGAFGYTF.

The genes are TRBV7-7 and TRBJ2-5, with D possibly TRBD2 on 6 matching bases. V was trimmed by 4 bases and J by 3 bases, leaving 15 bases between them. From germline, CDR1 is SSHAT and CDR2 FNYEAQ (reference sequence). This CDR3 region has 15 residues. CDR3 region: CASSSRIGGEETQYF. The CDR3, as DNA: TGTGCCAGCAGCTCTCGGATCGGGGGAGAAGAGACCCAGTACTTC.

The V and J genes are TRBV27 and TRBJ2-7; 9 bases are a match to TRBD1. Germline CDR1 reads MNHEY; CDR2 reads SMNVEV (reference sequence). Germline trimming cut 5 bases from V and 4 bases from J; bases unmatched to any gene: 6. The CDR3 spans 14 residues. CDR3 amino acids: CASSLTGQGYEQYF. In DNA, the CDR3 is TGTGCCAGCAGTCTTACGGGACAGGGATACGAGCAGTACTTC.

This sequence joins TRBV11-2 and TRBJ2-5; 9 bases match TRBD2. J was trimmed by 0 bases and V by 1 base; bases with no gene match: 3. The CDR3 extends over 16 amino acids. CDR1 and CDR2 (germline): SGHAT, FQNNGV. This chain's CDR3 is CASSLGASGNQETQYF. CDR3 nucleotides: TGTGCCAGCAGCTTAGGCGCTAGCGGGAACCAAGAGACCCAGTACTTC. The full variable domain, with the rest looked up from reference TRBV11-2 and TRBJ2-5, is EAGVAQSPRYKIIEKRQSVAFWCNPISGHATLYWYQQILGQGPKLLIQFQNNGVVDDSQLPKDRFSAERLKGVDSTLKIQPAKLEDSAVYLCASSLGASGNQETQYFGPGTRLLVL.

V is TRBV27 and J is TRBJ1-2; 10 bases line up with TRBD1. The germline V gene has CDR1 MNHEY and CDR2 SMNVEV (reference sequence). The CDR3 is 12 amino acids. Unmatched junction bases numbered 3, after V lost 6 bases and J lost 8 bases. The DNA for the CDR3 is TGTGCCAGCAGGACAGGGGGCGCGGGCTACACCTTC. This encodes CASRTGGAGYTF.

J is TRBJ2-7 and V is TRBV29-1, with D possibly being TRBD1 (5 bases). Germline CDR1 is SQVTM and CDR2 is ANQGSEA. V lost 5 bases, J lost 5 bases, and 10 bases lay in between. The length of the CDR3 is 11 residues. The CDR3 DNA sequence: TGCAGCGTTAGGGGTCACCACGAGCAGTACTTC. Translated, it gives CSVRGHHEQYF.

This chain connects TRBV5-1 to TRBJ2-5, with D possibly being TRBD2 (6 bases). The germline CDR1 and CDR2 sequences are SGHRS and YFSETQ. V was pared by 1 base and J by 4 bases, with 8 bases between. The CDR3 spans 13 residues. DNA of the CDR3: TGCGCCAGCAGCTTGTGGGGAGGAGAGACCCAGTACTTC. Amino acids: CASSLWGGETQYF.

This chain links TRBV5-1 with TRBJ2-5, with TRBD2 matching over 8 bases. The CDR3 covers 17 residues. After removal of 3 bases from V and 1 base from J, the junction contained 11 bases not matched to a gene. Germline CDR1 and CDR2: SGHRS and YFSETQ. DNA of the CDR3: TGCGCCAGCAGCTCCTCGGGGAGCGGGGGATTCCAAGAGACCCAGTACTTC. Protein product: CASSSSGSGGFQETQYF.

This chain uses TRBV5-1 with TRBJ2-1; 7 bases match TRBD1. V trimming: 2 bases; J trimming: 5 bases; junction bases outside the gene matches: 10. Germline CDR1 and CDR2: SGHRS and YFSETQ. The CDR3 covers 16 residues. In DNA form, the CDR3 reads TGCGCCAGCAGCTTTTTTTTGACCGGGACAGACAATGAGCAGTTCTTC. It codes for CASSFFLTGTDNEQFF.

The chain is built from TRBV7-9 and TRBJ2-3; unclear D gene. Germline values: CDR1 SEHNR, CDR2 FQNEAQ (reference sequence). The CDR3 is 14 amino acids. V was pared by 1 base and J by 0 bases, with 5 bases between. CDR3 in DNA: TGTGCCAGCAGCTTAGGCAGGAGCACAGATACGCAGTATTTT. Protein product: CASSLGRSTDTQYF.

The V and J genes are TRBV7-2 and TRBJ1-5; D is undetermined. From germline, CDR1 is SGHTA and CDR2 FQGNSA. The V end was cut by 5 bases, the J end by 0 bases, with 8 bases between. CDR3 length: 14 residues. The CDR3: CASSLSSSNQPQHF. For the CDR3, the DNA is TGTGCCAGCAGCCTATCTAGTAGCAATCAGCCCCAGCATTTT.

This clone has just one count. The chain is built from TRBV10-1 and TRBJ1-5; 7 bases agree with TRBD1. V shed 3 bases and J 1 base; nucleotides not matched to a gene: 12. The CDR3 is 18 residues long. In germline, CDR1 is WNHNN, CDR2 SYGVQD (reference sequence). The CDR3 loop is CASSDPQGVWRSNQPQHF. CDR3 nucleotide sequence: TGCGCCAGCAGTGACCCGCAGGGGGTATGGAGAAGCAATCAGCCCCAGCATTTT.

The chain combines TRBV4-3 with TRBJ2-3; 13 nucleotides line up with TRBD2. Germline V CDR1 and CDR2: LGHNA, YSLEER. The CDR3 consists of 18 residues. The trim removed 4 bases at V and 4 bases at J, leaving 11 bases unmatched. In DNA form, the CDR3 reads TGCGCCAGCAGCCGCCAGGCCCCACTAGCGGGGGGGGCAGATACGCAGTATTTT. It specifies CASSRQAPLAGGADTQYF.

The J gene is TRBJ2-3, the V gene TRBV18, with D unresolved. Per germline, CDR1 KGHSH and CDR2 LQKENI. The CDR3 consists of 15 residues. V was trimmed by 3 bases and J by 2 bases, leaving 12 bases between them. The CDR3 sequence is CASSPPSPNTDTQYF. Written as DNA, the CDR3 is TGTGCCAGCTCACCGCCGAGTCCAAACACAGATACGCAGTATTTT.

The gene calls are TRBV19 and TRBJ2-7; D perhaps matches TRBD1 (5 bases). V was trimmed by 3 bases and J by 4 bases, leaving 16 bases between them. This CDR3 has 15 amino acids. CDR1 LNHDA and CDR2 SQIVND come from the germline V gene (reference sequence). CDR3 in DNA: TGTGCCAGTAGTATCAGTGGTCAGGGCGTGTACGAGCAGTACTTC. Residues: CASSISGQGVYEQYF.

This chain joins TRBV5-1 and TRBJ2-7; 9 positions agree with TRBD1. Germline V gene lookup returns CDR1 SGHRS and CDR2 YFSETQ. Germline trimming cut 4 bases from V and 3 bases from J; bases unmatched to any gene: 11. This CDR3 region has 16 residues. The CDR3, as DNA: TGCGCCAGCAGCAATCTTAACCGGGACAGGGACTACGAGCAGTACTTC. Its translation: CASSNLNRDRDYEQYF.

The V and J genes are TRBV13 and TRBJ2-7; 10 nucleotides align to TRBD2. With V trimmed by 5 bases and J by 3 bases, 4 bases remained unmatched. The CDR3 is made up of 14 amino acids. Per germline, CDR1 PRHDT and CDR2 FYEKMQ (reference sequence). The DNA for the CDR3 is TGTGCCAGCAGCCACCGACTAGCGGGCTACGAGCAGTACTTC. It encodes CASSHRLAGYEQYF.

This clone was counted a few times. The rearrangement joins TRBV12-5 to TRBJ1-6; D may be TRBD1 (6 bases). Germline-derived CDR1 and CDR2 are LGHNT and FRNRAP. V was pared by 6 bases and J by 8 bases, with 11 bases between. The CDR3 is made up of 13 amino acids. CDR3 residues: CASGAGVHSPLHF. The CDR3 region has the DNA TGTGCTAGTGGGGCAGGGGTTCATTCACCCCTCCACTTT.

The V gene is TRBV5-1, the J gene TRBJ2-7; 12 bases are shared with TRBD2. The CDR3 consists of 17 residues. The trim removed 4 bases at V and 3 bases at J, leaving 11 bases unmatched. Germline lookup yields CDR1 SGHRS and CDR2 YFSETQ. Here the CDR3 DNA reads TGCGCCAGCAGCGGAGGACTAGCGGGATATGGAGTCTACGAGCAGTACTTC. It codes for CASSGGLAGYGVYEQYF. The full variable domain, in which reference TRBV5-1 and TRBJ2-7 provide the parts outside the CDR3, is KAGVTQTPRYLIKTRGQQVTLSCSPISGHRSVSWYQQTPGQGLQFLFEYFSETQRNKGNFPGRFSGRQFSNSRSEMNVSTLELGDSALYLCASSGGLAGYGVYEQYFGPGTRLTVT.

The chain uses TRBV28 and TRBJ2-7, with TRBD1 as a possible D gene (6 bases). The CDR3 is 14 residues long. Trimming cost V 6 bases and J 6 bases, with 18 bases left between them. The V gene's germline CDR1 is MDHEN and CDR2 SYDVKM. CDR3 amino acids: CASSLWGLPAEQYF. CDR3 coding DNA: TGTGCCAGCAGCCTCTGGGGGCTCCCTGCCGAGCAGTACTTC. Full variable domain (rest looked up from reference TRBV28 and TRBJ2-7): DVKVTQSSRYLVKRTGEKVFLECVQDMDHENMFWYRQDPGLGLRLIYFSYDVKMKEKGDIPEGYSVSREKKERFSLILESASTNQTSMYLCASSLWGLPAEQYFGPGTRLTVT.